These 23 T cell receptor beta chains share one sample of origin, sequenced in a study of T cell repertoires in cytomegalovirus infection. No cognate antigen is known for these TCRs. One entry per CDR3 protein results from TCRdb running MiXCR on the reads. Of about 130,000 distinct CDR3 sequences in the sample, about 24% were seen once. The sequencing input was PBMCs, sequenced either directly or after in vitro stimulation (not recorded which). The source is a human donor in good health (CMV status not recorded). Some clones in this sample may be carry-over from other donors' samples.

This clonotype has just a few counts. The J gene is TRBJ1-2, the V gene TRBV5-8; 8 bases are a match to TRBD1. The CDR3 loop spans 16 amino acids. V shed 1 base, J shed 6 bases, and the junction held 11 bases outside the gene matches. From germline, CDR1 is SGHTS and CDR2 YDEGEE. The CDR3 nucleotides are TGTGCCAGCAGCTTGACGGTTGGGCCAGGGGGCCATGGCTACACCTTC. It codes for CASSLTVGPGGHGYTF.

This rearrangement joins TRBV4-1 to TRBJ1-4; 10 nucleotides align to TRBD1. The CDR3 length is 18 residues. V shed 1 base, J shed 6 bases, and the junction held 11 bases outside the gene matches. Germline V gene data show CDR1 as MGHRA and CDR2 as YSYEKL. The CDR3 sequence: CASSQGIGAGTGDEKLFF. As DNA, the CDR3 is TGCGCCAGCAGCCAAGGCATCGGCGCCGGGACAGGGGATGAAAAACTGTTTTTT.

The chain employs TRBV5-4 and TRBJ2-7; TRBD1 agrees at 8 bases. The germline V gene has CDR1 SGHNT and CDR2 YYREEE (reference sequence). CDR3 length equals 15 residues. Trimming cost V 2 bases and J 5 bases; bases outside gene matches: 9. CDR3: CASSLPGQGANEQYF. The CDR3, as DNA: TGTGCCAGCAGCTTACCAGGGCAGGGGGCTAACGAGCAGTACTTC.

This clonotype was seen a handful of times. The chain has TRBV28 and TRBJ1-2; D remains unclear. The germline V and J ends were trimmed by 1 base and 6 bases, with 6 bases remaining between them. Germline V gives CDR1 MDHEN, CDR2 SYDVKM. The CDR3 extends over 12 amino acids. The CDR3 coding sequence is TGTGCCAGCAGTTTATTTATCGATGGCTACACCTTC. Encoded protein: CASSLFIDGYTF.

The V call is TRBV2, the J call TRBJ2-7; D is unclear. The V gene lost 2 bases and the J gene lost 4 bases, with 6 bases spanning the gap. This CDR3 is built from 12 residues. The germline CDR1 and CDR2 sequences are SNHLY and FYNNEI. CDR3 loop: CASSESGYEQYV. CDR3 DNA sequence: TGTGCCAGCAGTGAATCCGGGTACGAGCAGTACGTC.

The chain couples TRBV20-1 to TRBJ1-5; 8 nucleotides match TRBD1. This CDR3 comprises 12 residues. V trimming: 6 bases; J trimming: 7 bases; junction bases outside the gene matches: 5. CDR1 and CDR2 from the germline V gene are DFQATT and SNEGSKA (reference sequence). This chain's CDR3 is CSAGQGEQPQHF. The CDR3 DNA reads TGCAGTGCAGGACAGGGAGAACAGCCCCAGCATTTT.

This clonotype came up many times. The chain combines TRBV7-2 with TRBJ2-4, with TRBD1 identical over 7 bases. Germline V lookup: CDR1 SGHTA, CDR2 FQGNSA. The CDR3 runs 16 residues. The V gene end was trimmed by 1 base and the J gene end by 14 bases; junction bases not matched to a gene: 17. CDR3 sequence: CASSLEADRSGMGEYF. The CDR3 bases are TGTGCCAGCAGCTTAGAGGCGGACAGGTCTGGTATGGGGGAGTACTTC. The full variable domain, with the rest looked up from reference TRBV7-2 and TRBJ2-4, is GAGVSQSPSNKVTEKGKDVELRCDPISGHTALYWYRQSLGQGLEFLIYFQGNSAPDKSGLPSDRFSAERTGGSVSTLTIQRTQQEDSAVYLCASSLEADRSGMGEYFGAGTRLSVL.

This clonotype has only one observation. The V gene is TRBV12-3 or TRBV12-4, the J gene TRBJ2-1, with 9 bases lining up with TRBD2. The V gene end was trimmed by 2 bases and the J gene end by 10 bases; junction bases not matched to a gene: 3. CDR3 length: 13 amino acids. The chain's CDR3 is CASSLKLAGEQFF. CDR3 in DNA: TGTGCCAGCAGTTTAAAGCTAGCGGGAGAGCAGTTCTTC.

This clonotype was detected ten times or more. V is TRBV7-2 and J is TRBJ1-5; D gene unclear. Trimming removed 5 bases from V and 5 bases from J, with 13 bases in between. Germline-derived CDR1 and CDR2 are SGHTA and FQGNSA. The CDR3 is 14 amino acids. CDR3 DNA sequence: TGTGCCAGCAGCCAGTCGGTGTCTTATCAGCCCCAGCATTTT. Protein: CASSQSVSYQPQHF.

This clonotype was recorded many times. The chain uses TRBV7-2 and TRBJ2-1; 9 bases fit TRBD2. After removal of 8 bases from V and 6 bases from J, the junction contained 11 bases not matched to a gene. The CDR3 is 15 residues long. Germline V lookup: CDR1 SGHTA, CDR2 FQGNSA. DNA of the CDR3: TGTGCCAGCGCGGGGGGGGCGGGAGTCATCAATGAGCAGTTCTTC. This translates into CASAGGAGVINEQFF.

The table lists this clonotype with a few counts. CDR3 in amino acids: CASSLGTGPDEQYV. In nucleotides, the CDR3 is TGTGCCAGCAGTTTAGGGACAGGGCCGGACGAGCAGTACGTC. The chain links TRBV12-3 or TRBV12-4 to TRBJ2-7; TRBD1 matches at 8 bases. With 1 base clipped from V and 5 bases from J, the junction kept 4 bases outside the gene matches. The CDR3 runs to 14 residues.

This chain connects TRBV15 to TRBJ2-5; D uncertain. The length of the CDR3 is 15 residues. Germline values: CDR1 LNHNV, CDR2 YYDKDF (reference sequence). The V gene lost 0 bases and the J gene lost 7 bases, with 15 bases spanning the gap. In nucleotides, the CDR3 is TGTGCCACCAGCAGAGATGTTGTTGTAGAAGGGACCCAGTACTTC. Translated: CATSRDVVVEGTQYF.

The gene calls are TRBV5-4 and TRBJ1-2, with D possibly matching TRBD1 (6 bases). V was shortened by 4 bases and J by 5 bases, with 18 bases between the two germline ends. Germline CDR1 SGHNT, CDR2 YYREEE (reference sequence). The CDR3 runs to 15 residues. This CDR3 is CASSVYRAWEYGYTF. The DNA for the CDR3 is TGTGCCAGCAGCGTTTACAGGGCCTGGGAATATGGCTACACCTTC.

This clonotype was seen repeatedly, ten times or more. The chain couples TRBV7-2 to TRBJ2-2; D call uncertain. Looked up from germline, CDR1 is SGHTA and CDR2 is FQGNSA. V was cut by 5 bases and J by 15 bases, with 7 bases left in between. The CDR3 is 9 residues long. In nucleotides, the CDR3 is TGTGCCAGCAGCCCCCCGATGTTTTTT. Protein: CASSPPMFF.

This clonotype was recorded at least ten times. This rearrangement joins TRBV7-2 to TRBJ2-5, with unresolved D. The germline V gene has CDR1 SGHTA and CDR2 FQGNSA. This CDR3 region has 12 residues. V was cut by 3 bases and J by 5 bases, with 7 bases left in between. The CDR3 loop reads CASSLGLETQYF. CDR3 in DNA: TGTGCCAGCAGCTTGGGTTTGGAGACCCAGTACTTC.

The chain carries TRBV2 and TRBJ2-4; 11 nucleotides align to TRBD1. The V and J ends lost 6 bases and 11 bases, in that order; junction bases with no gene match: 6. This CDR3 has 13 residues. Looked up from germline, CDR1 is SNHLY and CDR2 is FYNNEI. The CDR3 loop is CASRLGTGGLQYF. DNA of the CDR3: TGTGCCAGCAGGCTAGGGACAGGGGGACTTCAGTACTTC.

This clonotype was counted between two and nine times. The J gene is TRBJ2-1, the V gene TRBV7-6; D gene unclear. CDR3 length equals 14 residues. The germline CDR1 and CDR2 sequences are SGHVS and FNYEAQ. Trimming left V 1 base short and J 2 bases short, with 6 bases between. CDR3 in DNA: TGTGCCAGCAGCTTAGGCGGCACCTACAATGAGCAGTTCTTC. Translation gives CASSLGGTYNEQFF.

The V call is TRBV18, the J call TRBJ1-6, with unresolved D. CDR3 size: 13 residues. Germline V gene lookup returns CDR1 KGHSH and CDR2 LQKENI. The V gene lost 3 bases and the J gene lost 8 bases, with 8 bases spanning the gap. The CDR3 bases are TGTGCCAGCTCACCGAGCGGGCATTCACCCCTCCACTTT. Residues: CASSPSGHSPLHF.

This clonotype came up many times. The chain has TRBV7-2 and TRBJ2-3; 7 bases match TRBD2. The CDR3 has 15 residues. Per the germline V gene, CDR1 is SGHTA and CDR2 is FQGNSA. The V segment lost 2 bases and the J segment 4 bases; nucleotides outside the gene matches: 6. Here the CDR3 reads CASSLNGGSADTQYF. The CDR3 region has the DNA TGTGCCAGCAGCTTAAACGGCGGGAGCGCAGATACGCAGTATTTT.

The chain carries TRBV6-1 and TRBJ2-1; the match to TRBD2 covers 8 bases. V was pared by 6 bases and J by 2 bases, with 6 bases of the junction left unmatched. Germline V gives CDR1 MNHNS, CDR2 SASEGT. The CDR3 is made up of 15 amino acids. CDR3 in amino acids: CASRRDSGTYNEQFF. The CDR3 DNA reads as TGTGCCAGCAGGAGGGATAGCGGGACCTACAATGAGCAGTTCTTC.

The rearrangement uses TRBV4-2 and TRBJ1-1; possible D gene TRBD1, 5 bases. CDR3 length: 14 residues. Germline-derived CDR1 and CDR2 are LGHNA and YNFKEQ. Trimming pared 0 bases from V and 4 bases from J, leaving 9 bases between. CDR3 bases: TGTGCCAGCAGCCAAGATCTGAGGGGCACTGAAGCTTTCTTT. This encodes CASSQDLRGTEAFF.

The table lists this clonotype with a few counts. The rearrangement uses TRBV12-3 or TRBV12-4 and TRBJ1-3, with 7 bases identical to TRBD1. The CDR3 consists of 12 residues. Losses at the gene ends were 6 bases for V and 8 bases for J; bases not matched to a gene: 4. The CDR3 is CASRRQGYTIYF. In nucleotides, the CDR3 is TGTGCCAGCAGGAGACAGGGTTACACCATATATTTT.

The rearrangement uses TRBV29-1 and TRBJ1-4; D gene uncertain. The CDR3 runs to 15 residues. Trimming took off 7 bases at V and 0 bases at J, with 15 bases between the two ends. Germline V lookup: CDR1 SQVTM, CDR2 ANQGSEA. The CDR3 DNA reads TGCAGCGCCTCGGGCGCGGGAGCAACTAATGAAAAACTGTTTTTT. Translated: CSASGAGATNEKLFF.